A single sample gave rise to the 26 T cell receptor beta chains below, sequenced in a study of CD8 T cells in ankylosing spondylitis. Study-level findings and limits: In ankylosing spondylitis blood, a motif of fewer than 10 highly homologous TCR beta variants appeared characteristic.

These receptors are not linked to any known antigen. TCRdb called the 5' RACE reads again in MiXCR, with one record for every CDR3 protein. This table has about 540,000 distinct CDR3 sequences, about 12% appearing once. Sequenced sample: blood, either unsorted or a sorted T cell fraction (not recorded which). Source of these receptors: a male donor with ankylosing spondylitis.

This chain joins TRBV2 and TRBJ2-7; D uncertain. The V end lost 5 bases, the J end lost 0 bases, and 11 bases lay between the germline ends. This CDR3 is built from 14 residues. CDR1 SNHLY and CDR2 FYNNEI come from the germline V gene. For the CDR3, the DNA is TGTGCCAGCAGTAGGTCCGCTAGCTCCTACGAGCAGTACGTC. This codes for CASSRSASSYEQYV.

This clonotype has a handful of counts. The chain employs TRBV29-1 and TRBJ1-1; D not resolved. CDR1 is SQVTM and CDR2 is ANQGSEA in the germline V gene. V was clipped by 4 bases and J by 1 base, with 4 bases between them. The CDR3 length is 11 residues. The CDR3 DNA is TGCAGCGTTGCGCGGAACACTGAAGCTTTCTTT. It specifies CSVARNTEAFF.

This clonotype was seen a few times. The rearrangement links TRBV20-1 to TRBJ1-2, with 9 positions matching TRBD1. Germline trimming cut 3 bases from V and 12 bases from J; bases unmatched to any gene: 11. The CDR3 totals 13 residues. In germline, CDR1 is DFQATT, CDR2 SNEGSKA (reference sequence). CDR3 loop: CSASPTVGQGHTF. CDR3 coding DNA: TGCAGTGCTAGCCCCACGGTGGGACAGGGACACACCTTC.

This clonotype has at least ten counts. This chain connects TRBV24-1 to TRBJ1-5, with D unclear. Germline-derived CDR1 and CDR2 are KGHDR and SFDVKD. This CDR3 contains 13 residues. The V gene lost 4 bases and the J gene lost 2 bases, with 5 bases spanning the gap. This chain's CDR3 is CATSEIGNQPQHF. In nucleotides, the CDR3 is TGTGCCACCAGTGAGATCGGCAATCAGCCCCAGCATTTT.

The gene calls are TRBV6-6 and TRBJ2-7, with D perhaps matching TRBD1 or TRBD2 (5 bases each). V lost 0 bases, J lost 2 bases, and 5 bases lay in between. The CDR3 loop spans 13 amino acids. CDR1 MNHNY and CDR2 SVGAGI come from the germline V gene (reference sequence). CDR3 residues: CASSYSGAYEQYV. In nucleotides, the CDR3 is TGTGCCAGCAGTTACTCGGGGGCCTACGAGCAGTACGTC.

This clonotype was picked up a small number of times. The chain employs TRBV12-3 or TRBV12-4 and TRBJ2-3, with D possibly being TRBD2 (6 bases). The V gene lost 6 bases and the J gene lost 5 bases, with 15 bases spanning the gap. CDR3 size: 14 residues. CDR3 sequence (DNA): TGTGCCAGCAGCGAGAGCGGAGGGAGAGATACGCAGTATTTT. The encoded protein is CASSESGGRDTQYF.

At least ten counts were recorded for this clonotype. The CDR3 sequence is CASSPVKWPTSRQETQYF. In nucleotides, the CDR3 is TGTGCCAGCTCACCAGTCAAGTGGCCGACTAGCAGGCAAGAGACCCAGTACTTC. The gene calls are TRBV18 and TRBJ2-5; 7 nucleotides match TRBD2. The CDR3 totals 18 residues. Per germline, CDR1 KGHSH and CDR2 LQKENI. The junction had 14 bases not matched to a gene; V was cut back by 2 bases and J by 2 bases.

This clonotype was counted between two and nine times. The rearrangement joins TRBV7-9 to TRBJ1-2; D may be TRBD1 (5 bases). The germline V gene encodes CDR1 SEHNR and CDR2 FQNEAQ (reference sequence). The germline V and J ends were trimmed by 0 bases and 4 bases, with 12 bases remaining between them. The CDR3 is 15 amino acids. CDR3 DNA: TGTGCCAGCAGCTTAGCGCATGGGGGAACCTATGGCTACACCTTC. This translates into CASSLAHGGTYGYTF.

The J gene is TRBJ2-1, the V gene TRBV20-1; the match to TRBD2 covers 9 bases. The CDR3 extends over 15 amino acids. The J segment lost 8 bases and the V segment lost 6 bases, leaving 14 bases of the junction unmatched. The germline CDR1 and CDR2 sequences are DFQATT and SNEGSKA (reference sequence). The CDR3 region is CSALVGSGRGHEQFF. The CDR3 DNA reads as TGCAGTGCCCTAGTCGGTAGCGGGAGAGGGCATGAGCAGTTCTTC.

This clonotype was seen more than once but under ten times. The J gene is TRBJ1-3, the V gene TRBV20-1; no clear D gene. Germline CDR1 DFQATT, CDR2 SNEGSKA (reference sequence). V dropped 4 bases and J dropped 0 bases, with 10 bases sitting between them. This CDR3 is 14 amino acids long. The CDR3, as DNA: TGCAGTGCTACTTCACAAAACTCTGGAAACACCATATATTTT. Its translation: CSATSQNSGNTIYF.

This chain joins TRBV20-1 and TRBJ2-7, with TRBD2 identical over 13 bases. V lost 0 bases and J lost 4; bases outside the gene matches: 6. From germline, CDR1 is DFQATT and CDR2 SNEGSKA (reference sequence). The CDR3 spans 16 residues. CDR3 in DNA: TGCAGTGCTAGAGATTGGACTAGCGGGAGATCTTACGAGCAGTACTTC. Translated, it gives CSARDWTSGRSYEQYF.

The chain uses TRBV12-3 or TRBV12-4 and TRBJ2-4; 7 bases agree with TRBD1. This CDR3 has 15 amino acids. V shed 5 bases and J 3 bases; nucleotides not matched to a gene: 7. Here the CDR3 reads CASSLGTAVKNIQYF. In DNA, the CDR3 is TGTGCCAGCAGTCTCGGGACAGCAGTCAAAAACATTCAGTACTTC.

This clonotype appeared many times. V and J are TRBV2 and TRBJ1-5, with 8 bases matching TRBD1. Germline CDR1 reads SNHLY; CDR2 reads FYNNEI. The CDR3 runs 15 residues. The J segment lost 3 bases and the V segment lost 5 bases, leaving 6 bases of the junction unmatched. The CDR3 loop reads CASSLDRDINQPQHF. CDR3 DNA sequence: TGTGCCAGCAGTCTGGACAGGGATATCAATCAGCCCCAGCATTTT. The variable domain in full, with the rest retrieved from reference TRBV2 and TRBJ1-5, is EPEVTQTPSHQVTQMGQEVILRCVPISNHLYFYWYRQILGQKVEFLVSFYNNEISEKSEIFDDQFSVERPDGSNFTLKIRSTKLEDSAMYFCASSLDRDINQPQHFGDGTRLSIL.

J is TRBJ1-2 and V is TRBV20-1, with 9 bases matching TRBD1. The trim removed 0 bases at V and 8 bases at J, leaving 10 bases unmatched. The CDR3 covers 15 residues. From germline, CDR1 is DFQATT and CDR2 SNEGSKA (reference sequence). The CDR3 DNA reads TGCAGTGCTAGAGATCCTCGGACAGGGGTAGGAGGCTACACCTTC. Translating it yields CSARDPRTGVGGYTF.

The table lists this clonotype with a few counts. The CDR3 loop is CASSVEGRYEHNEQFF. The CDR3 DNA reads as TGTGCCAGCAGTGTAGAGGGACGATATGAGCACAATGAGCAGTTCTTC. The chain combines TRBV25-1 with TRBJ2-1; D might be TRBD1 or TRBD2, each matching 5 bases. Germline CDR1 reads MGHDK; CDR2 reads SYGVNS. The CDR3 covers 16 residues. Trimming removed 4 bases from V and 5 bases from J, with 18 bases in between.

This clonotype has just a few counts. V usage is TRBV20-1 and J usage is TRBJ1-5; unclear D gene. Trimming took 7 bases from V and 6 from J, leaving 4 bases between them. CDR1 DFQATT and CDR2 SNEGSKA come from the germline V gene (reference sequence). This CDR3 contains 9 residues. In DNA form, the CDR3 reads TGCAGTGTAGGTCAGCCCCAGCATTTT. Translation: CSVGQPQHF.

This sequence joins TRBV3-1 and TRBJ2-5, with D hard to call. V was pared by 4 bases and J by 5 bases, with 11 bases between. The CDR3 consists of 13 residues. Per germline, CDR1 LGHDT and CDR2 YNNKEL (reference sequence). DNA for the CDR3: TGTGCCAGCAGCCGACACTCCTCGGAGACCCAGTACTTC. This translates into CASSRHSSETQYF.

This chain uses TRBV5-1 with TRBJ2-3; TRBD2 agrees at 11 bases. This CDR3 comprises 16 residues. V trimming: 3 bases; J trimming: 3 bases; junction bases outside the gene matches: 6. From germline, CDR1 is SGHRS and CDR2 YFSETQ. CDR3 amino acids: CASSSTTSGTTDTQYF. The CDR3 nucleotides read TGCGCCAGCAGCTCGACGACTAGCGGGACGACAGATACGCAGTATTTT.

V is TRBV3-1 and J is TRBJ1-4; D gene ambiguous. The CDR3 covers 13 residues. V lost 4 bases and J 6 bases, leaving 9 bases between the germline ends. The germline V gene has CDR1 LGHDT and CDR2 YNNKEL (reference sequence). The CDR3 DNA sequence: TGTGCCAGCAGCCGACTGACGGATGAAAAACTGTTTTTT. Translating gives CASSRLTDEKLFF.

The CDR3 nucleotides are TGTGCCAGCAGCCAAGGGGGAGCAGGGCGCCCTGAAGCTTTCTTT. Protein sequence: CASSQGGAGRPEAFF. This chain connects TRBV27 to TRBJ1-1; D is possibly TRBD1 (6 bases). Germline CDR1 MNHEY, CDR2 SMNVEV (reference sequence). The CDR3 covers 15 residues. V lost 6 bases and J 6 bases, leaving 20 bases between the germline ends.

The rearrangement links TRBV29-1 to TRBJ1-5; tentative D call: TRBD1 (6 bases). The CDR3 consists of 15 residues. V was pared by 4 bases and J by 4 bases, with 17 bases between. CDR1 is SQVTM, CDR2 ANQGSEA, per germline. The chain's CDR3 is CSVAIVRGENQPQHF. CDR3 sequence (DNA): TGCAGCGTTGCGATTGTGAGGGGGGAAAATCAGCCCCAGCATTTT.

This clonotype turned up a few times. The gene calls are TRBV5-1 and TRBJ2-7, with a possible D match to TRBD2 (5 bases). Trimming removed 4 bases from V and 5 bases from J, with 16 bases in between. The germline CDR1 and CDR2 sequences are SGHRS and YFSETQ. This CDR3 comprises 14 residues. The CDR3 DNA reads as TGCGCCAGCAGCCTCGGGGATTACACTGACGAGCAGTACTTC. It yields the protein CASSLGDYTDEQYF. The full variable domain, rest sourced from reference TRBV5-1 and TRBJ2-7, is KAGVTQTPRYLIKTRGQQVTLSCSPISGHRSVSWYQQTPGQGLQFLFEYFSETQRNKGNFPGRFSGRQFSNSRSEMNVSTLELGDSALYLCASSLGDYTDEQYFGPGTRLTVT.

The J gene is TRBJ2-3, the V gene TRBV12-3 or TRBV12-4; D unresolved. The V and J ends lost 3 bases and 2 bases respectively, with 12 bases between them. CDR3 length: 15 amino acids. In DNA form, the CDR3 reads TGTGCCAGCAGTTTTGGCGGAGATAACACAGATACGCAGTATTTT. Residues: CASSFGGDNTDTQYF.

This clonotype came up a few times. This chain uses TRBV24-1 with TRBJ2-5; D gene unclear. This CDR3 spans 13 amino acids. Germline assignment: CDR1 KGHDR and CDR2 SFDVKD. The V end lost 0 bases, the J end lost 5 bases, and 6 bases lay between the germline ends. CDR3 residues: CATSDLTRETQYF. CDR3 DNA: TGTGCCACCAGTGATTTGACTCGGGAGACCCAGTACTTC.

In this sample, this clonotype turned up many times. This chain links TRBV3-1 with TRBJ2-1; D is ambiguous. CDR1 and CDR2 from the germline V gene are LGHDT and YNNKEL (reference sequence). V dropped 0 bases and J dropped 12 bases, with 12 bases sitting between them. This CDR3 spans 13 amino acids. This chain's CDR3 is CASSQELRLGQFF. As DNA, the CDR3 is TGTGCCAGCAGCCAAGAGCTACGCCTAGGGCAGTTCTTC.

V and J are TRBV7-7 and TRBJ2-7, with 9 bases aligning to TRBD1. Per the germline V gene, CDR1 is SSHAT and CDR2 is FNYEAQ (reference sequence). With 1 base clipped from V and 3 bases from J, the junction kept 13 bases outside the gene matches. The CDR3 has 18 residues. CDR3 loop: CASSLVHSGQGPCYEQYV. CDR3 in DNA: TGTGCCAGCAGCTTAGTTCATTCCGGACAGGGGCCATGCTACGAGCAGTACGTC.